The 5 T cell receptor beta chains below come from one sample, sequenced in a study of identical twins. TCRdb re-derived calls from the 5' RACE reads in MiXCR, one entry per CDR3 protein. The sample includes roughly 690,000 distinct CDR3 sequences, 20% to 25% of them seen just once. These data also featured in a second study, about T cells expressing NK-cell markers.

Sequences were obtained from PBMCs. The source of these receptors is a woman between 18 and 29 years old in good health.

The V call is TRBV7-9, the J call TRBJ1-2, with D possibly being TRBD1 (6 bases). Germline values: CDR1 SEHNR, CDR2 FQNEAQ (reference sequence). Trimming stripped 7 bases from V and 3 bases from J, with 18 bases between. The CDR3 has 15 amino acids. The CDR3 region has the DNA TGTGCCAGCATCTCTGTCAGGGGCAAGGACTATGGCTACACCTTC. It encodes CASISVRGKDYGYTF.

This clonotype was counted once. The chain links TRBV5-1 to TRBJ2-2; D unresolved. The ends were cut back, 2 bases at V and 3 bases at J, with 8 bases in the middle. The germline CDR1 and CDR2 sequences are SGHRS and YFSETQ. The CDR3 is made up of 14 amino acids. The CDR3 reads CASSFGQYTGELFF. CDR3 nucleotides: TGCGCCAGCAGCTTTGGGCAGTACACCGGGGAGCTGTTTTTT.

The rearrangement joins TRBV6-1 to TRBJ2-1; D is undetermined. V was cut by 0 bases and J by 10 bases, with 7 bases left in between. Germline CDR1 reads MNHNS; CDR2 reads SASEGT. This CDR3 is built from 12 residues. The CDR3 nucleotides read TGTGCCAGCAGTGAAGCGCGATGGGAGCAGTTCTTC. It is translated as CASSEARWEQFF.

The chain combines TRBV5-1 with TRBJ2-1, with TRBD2 matching over 15 bases. V lost 3 bases and J lost 1; bases outside the gene matches: 8. CDR1 is SGHRS, CDR2 YFSETQ, per germline. The CDR3 has 19 amino acids. The CDR3 region has the DNA TGCGCCAGCAGCTCAGGACTAGCGGGAGGGCCGAGGTCCTACAATGAGCAGTTCTTC. Amino acid sequence: CASSSGLAGGPRSYNEQFF.

The sample holds a few counts of this clonotype. The genes are TRBV7-2 and TRBJ2-7, with 12 bases aligning to TRBD2. The CDR3 sequence is 15 residues long. The germline gives CDR1 SGHTA, CDR2 FQGNSA. J was trimmed by 3 bases and V by 5 bases; bases with no gene match: 5. The CDR3 DNA is TGTGCCAGCAGCCGAGCGACTAGCGGGAGCTACGAGCAGTACTTC. It specifies CASSRATSGSYEQYF.